Following are 13 T cell receptor beta chains from one sample sequenced in a study of glioma-infiltrating T cells after dendritic cell vaccination. Data came from immunoSEQ multiplex PCR; TCRdb stores just in-frame clones and leaves some out. Of roughly 47,000 clones listed, 65% to 90% are singletons. The sample consisted of blood, taken before dendritic cell vaccination. These receptors originate from a human donor with glioblastoma.

The count of this clone is one. The chain employs TRBV11-2 and TRBJ1-6, with D possibly TRBD1 on 6 matching bases. V was trimmed by 5 bases and J by 7 bases, leaving 15 bases between them. This CDR3 is built from 15 residues. CDR1 is SGHAT, CDR2 FQNNGV, per germline. The CDR3 here is CASSPQQGLNSPLHF. The CDR3 DNA reads as TGTGCCAGCAGCCCACAACAGGGTTTGAATTCACCCCTCCACTTT.

The chain recombines TRBV30 with TRBJ1-2, with unresolved D. This CDR3 region has 14 residues. Per germline, CDR1 GTSNPN and CDR2 SVGIG (reference sequence). V lost 8 bases and J 3 bases, leaving 19 bases between the germline ends. The DNA for the CDR3 is TGTGCCCATCCGGCCGTGCGGGGTGACTATGGCTACACCTTC. Its translation is CAHPAVRGDYGYTF.

This sequence joins TRBV11-2 and TRBJ2-1; 13 nucleotides line up with TRBD2. Germline assignment: CDR1 SGHAT and CDR2 FQNNGV. The CDR3 runs 18 residues. The junction had 5 bases not matched to a gene; V was cut back by 2 bases and J by 1 base. As DNA, the CDR3 is TGTGCCAGCAGCTTAATAAGGACTAGCGGGAGTTCCTACAATGAGCAGTTCTTC. It is translated as CASSLIRTSGSSYNEQFF.

This rearrangement joins TRBV5-8 to TRBJ1-1, with D possibly being TRBD1 (5 bases). Germline values: CDR1 SGHTS, CDR2 YDEGEE. Trimming removed 0 bases from V and 0 bases from J, with 6 bases in between. The CDR3 sequence is 14 residues long. Written as DNA, the CDR3 is TGTGCCAGCAGCTTGGGGGGCGTGAACACTGAAGCTTTCTTT. Amino acids: CASSLGGVNTEAFF.

Worth noting for this clone: Other DNA sequences in this sample translate to the same CDR3. The gene calls are TRBV9 and TRBJ1-1; TRBD1 aligns across 7 bases. J was trimmed by 1 base and V by 4 bases; bases with no gene match: 7. This CDR3 is built from 15 residues. CDR1 and CDR2 from the germline V gene are SGDLS and YYNGEE. This CDR3 reads CASSPRQGGNTEAFF. DNA of the CDR3: TGTGCCAGCAGCCCTCGACAGGGCGGGAACACTGAAGCTTTCTTT.

The chain uses TRBV7-9 and TRBJ1-5, with D perhaps matching TRBD1 (5 bases). CDR1 is SEHNR, CDR2 FQNEAQ, per germline (reference sequence). The CDR3 runs 13 residues. Deletions cut 3 bases from V and 9 bases from J, with 12 bases between. CDR3 in amino acids: CASSLEGVGPQHF. In nucleotides, the CDR3 is TGTGCCAGCAGCTTGGAAGGGGTAGGGCCCCAGCATTTT. The full variable domain, completed using reference TRBV7-9 and TRBJ1-5, is DTGVSQNPRHKITKRGQNVTFRCDPISEHNRLYWYRQTLGQGPEFLTYFQNEAQLEKSRLLSDRFSAERPKGSFSTLEIQRTEQGDSAMYLCASSLEGVGPQHFGDGTRLSIL.

The chain carries TRBV13 and TRBJ2-1; 7 bases are shared with TRBD2. CDR3 length equals 15 residues. CDR1 and CDR2 from the germline V gene are PRHDT and FYEKMQ (reference sequence). The V gene end was trimmed by 2 bases and the J gene end by 2 bases; junction bases not matched to a gene: 3. The CDR3 loop reads CASSLRGRAYNEQFF. Written as DNA, the CDR3 is TGTGCCAGCAGCTTAAGAGGGAGGGCCTACAATGAGCAGTTCTTC.

This rearrangement joins TRBV7-2 to TRBJ1-5; perhaps TRBD1 as D (5 bases). The CDR3 extends over 15 amino acids. Trimming took off 1 base at V and 5 bases at J, with 12 bases between the two ends. The germline gives CDR1 SGHTA, CDR2 FQGNSA. CDR3 DNA sequence: TGTGCCAGCAGCTTAGTAGCAGGGCAAGATCAGCCCCAGCATTTT. It encodes CASSLVAGQDQPQHF.

This clone showed up just once. The genes are TRBV5-6 and TRBJ2-5, with 7 bases identical to TRBD1. The CDR3 sequence is 15 residues long. Looked up from germline, CDR1 is SGHDT and CDR2 is YYEEEE. Trimming cost V 4 bases and J 2 bases; bases outside gene matches: 8. CDR3 residues: CASSTGTATQETQYF. The CDR3 DNA reads as TGTGCCAGCAGCACCGGGACAGCGACTCAAGAGACCCAGTACTTC.

The chain recombines TRBV7-8 with TRBJ1-3; TRBD1 might be the D (6 bases). V gave up 5 bases and J gave up 0 bases, with 17 bases separating them. CDR1 and CDR2 from the germline V gene are SGHVS and FQNEAQ. CDR3 length equals 17 residues. The CDR3 DNA reads as TGTGCCAGCAGCGAATCCGGGGGGGCGCGCTCTGGAAACACCATATATTTT. It yields the protein CASSESGGARSGNTIYF.

This chain joins TRBV11-2 and TRBJ1-5; 11 bases fit TRBD1. The J segment lost 6 bases and the V segment lost 4 bases, leaving 5 bases of the junction unmatched. Germline loops: CDR1 SGHAT, CDR2 FQNNGV. The CDR3 totals 15 residues. DNA for the CDR3: TGTGCCAGCAGCTCGGGACAGGGGGGGGGTCAGCCCCAGCATTTT. Translating gives CASSSGQGGGQPQHF.

J is TRBJ2-7 and V is TRBV7-2, with no clear D. Per germline, CDR1 SGHTA and CDR2 FQGNSA. Trimming took off 1 base at V and 1 base at J, with 11 bases between the two ends. This CDR3 region has 15 residues. The CDR3 DNA reads as TGTGCCAGCAGCTTAGTGGCGACTCCTTCCTACGAGCAGTACTTC. It translates to CASSLVATPSYEQYF.

The rearrangement joins TRBV6-5 to TRBJ2-7; 9 bases map to TRBD1. The length of the CDR3 is 16 residues. Germline V lookup: CDR1 MNHEY, CDR2 SVGAGI. With 4 bases clipped from V and 6 bases from J, the junction kept 13 bases outside the gene matches. CDR3 amino acids: CASSFKARQGEGEQYF. The CDR3 DNA reads TGTGCCAGCAGTTTCAAAGCAAGACAGGGGGAGGGCGAGCAGTACTTC.